This TCR beta chain stems from a study of T cells in Graves' hyperthyroidism and ophthalmopathy. Of note for this clonotype: Its antigen is unknown.

General study results and limits: A model built on 13 V-J features separated ophthalmopathy from stable hyperthyroidism.

Exclusions: uncontrolled infection, other autoimmune disease, pregnancy, lactation. Researchers amplified the TCR beta CDR3 regions from RNA transcripts. HTBI primers drove first-round RT-PCR of the TCR CDR3. MiXCR, applied by TCRdb to the multiplex PCR reads, yields one record per CDR3 protein. The sample lists hundreds of thousands of distinct CDR3 sequences; over 15% were seen once. The germline CDR1 and CDR2 sequences are MNHNS and SASEGT. Losses at the gene ends were 6 bases for V and 5 bases for J; bases not matched to a gene: 13. The CDR3 loop spans 17 amino acids. The specimen was blood. This clonotype was obtained from a woman aged 18-29 years with Graves' hyperthyroidism. The rearrangement joins TRBV6-1 to TRBJ2-3; 11 bases map to TRBD2. CDR3 sequence reads: CASSPGVSSGGGDTQYF. DNA of the CDR3: TGTGCCAGCAGCCCCGGTGTTAGTAGCGGGGGGGGAGATACGCAGTATTTT.